This T cell receptor beta chain was profiled in a study of T-cell memory formation after mild COVID-19. TCRdb fed the 5' RACE reads into MiXCR, producing one record per CDR3 protein. The data show about 200,000 distinct CDR3 sequences, around 8.8% seen once. This clonotype was counted only a few times. The CDR3 length is 14 residues. Looked up from germline, CDR1 is SSHAT and CDR2 is FNYEAQ (reference sequence). V was shortened by 1 base and J by 4 bases, with 8 bases between the two germline ends. The sequencing sample was made of PBMCs or a T cell subset sorted from them (not recorded which). The chain links TRBV7-7 to TRBJ2-1; D is tentatively TRBD1 or TRBD2 (5 bases each). This sequence was found in a man between 18 and 35 years old who had mild COVID-19 (a few samples of this study predate the infection). Cell type and time point are not known. The CDR3 nucleotides are TGTGCCAGCAGCTTAGAGGGACGGTACAATGAGCAGTTCTTC. The encoded protein is CASSLEGRYNEQFF.